Below are 14 T cell receptor beta chains sequenced from a single sample in a study of blood T cell repertoires in COVID-19. The assay was immunoSEQ multiplex PCR, and TCRdb's table has in-frame clones only and misses some. Of 65,000 or so clones in the sample, under 95% are singletons; the top ten hold roughly 1.3%. Input material: peripheral blood. These TCRs come from a man aged 55 to 69 with acute or convalescent COVID-19.

This chain connects TRBV2 to TRBJ2-1; 10 nucleotides align to TRBD1. Germline V gene sequence: CDR1 SNHLY, CDR2 FYNNEI. V was clipped by 6 bases and J by 8 bases; unmatched bases: 10. CDR3 size: 15 residues. Here the CDR3 reads CASRDSGTGDDEQFF. Written as DNA, the CDR3 is TGTGCCAGCAGAGATTCAGGGACAGGGGACGATGAGCAGTTCTTC.

The CDR3 is CASSESLNPPYNEQFF. For the CDR3, the DNA is TGCGCCAGCAGTGAGTCTCTAAACCCACCCTACAATGAGCAGTTCTTC. This chain connects TRBV10-1 to TRBJ2-1; D ambiguous. V was trimmed by 0 bases and J by 2 bases, leaving 11 bases between them. The germline V gene encodes CDR1 WNHNN and CDR2 SYGVQD (reference sequence). This CDR3 region has 16 residues.

The rearrangement joins TRBV19 to TRBJ1-5, with D unclear. Looked up from germline, CDR1 is LNHDA and CDR2 is SQIVND (reference sequence). Trimming took 7 bases from V and 4 from J, leaving 14 bases between them. The CDR3 has 14 residues. The CDR3 here is CASKFASANQPQHF. CDR3 sequence (DNA): TGTGCCAGTAAATTCGCGTCCGCTAATCAGCCCCAGCATTTT.

A few counts support this clone. Other DNA sequences within the sample encode an identical CDR3. The chain joins TRBV2 to TRBJ1-5, with D unclear. The V gene's germline CDR1 is SNHLY and CDR2 FYNNEI. The ends were cut back, 6 bases at V and 4 bases at J, with 10 bases in the middle. This CDR3 is built from 13 residues. CDR3 sequence reads: CASRADGNQPQHF. The CDR3 DNA is TGTGCCAGCAGAGCCGACGGGAATCAGCCCCAGCATTTT.

The chain carries TRBV7-3 and TRBJ1-1; TRBD1 is a possible D gene (6 bases). Trimming removed 5 bases from V and 1 base from J, with 11 bases in between. Germline V CDR1 and CDR2: SGHTA, FQGTGA. The CDR3 is 14 amino acids. This CDR3 is CASSLQGRNTEAFF. DNA of the CDR3: TGTGCCAGCAGCCTCCAGGGGCGGAACACTGAAGCTTTCTTT.

The CDR3 coding sequence is TGTGCCAGCAGCCGCCGGACTAGCGGGGGCTACGAGCAGTACTTC. Its protein is CASSRRTSGGYEQYF. V and J are TRBV11-1 and TRBJ2-7, with 13 positions matching TRBD2. With 5 bases clipped from V and 3 bases from J, the junction kept 4 bases outside the gene matches. The CDR3 has 15 amino acids. Germline CDR1 is SGHAT and CDR2 is FQDESV (reference sequence).

The V and J genes are TRBV6-5 and TRBJ2-7; 8 nucleotides agree with TRBD1. The junction had 2 bases not matched to a gene; V was cut back by 2 bases and J by 5 bases. This CDR3 region has 13 residues. Germline CDR1 is MNHEY and CDR2 is SVGAGI. In DNA form, the CDR3 reads TGTGCCAGCAGTTACCCAGGGGGCCACGAGCAGTACTTC. This encodes CASSYPGGHEQYF.

The gene calls are TRBV4-1 and TRBJ1-4; D is undetermined. Trimming pared 0 bases from V and 7 bases from J, leaving 3 bases between. Germline-derived CDR1 and CDR2 are MGHRA and YSYEKL. CDR3 size: 12 residues. In DNA, the CDR3 is TGCGCCAGCAGCCAAGATCGTGAAAAACTGTTTTTT. This encodes CASSQDREKLFF.

The chain couples TRBV2 to TRBJ1-6; D may be TRBD1 (5 bases). The CDR3 has 14 residues. V shed 5 bases and J shed 4 bases, with 9 bases lying between them. CDR1 SNHLY and CDR2 FYNNEI come from the germline V gene. The CDR3 protein is CASSSQGYNSPLHF. The CDR3 DNA reads as TGTGCCAGCAGTAGCCAGGGTTATAATTCACCCCTCCACTTT.

A few counts support this clone. This chain links TRBV7-9 with TRBJ2-2, with D maybe TRBD1 (6 bases). The V and J ends lost 4 bases and 3 bases respectively, with 12 bases between them. The germline gives CDR1 SEHNR, CDR2 FQNEAQ (reference sequence). CDR3 length: 15 residues. The CDR3 region has the DNA TGTGCCAGCAGCTACAGGGATATCGACACCGGGGAGCTGTTTTTT. It codes for CASSYRDIDTGELFF.

J is TRBJ2-7 and V is TRBV5-1, with a tentative D call TRBD2 (6 bases). V lost 1 base to trimming and J lost 4 bases, with 21 bases between them. The CDR3 has 17 amino acids. The germline V gene encodes CDR1 SGHRS and CDR2 YFSETQ. The CDR3 protein is CASSLSSIGTGTYEQYF. The CDR3 nucleotides read TGCGCCAGCAGCTTGTCCTCGATCGGGACCGGGACTTACGAGCAGTACTTC.

V is TRBV3-1 (or the pseudogene TRBV3-2) and J is TRBJ1-2; 12 bases line up with TRBD1. This CDR3 contains 15 residues. Germline lookup yields CDR1 LGHDT and CDR2 YNNKEL (reference sequence). After removal of 4 bases from V and 8 bases from J, the junction contained 8 bases not matched to a gene. CDR3 DNA: TGTGCCAGCAGCCTCCAGGGACAGGGGGCAACGGGCTACACCTTC. This translates into CASSLQGQGATGYTF.

The rearrangement joins TRBV27 to TRBJ1-5; D perhaps matches TRBD1 (6 bases). Germline V gene lookup returns CDR1 MNHEY and CDR2 SMNVEV (reference sequence). The CDR3 extends over 15 amino acids. V was trimmed by 3 bases and J by 5 bases, leaving 14 bases between them. The CDR3 DNA reads as TGTGCCAGCAGTTTCAAAACAGGGTGGGATCAGCCCCAGCATTTT. Encoded protein: CASSFKTGWDQPQHF.

CDR3 sequence reads: CASSRTGSYEQYF. In DNA, the CDR3 is TGTGCCAGCAGCAGGACAGGGAGCTACGAGCAGTACTTC. The chain employs TRBV7-2 and TRBJ2-7; 8 positions agree with TRBD1. The CDR3 extends over 13 amino acids. Trimming removed 5 bases from V and 3 bases from J; junction bases left unmatched: 3. Looked up from germline, CDR1 is SGHTA and CDR2 is FQGNSA.